This is a list of T cell receptor beta chains from one sample in a study of T cells in Graves' hyperthyroidism and ophthalmopathy. Each CDR3 protein gets one entry after TCRdb re-called the multiplex PCR reads with MiXCR. The sample includes around 350,000 distinct CDR3 sequences, about 15% seen only once; the top ten take 30% to 35%. The specimen was blood. These receptors came from a woman aged 25 to 45 with Graves' hyperthyroidism that later progressed to Graves' ophthalmopathy. Both conserved end residues are part of each CDR3. D genes are given only for firm matches. Expanded clones get a size class; other rows say once, few or many, or leave the size out.

j_call clone_size v_call d_call cdr3_aa cdr3_nt
TRBJ2-1 many TRBV4-1 TRBD2 CASSHPSGRYNEQFF TGCGCCAGCAGCCACCCTAGCGGGAGATACAATGAGCAGTTCTTC
TRBJ2-2 many TRBV6-1 - CASGSGVTPRDGAGELFF TGTGCCAGTGGATCCGGGGTGACACCTCGAGACGGCGCCGGGGAGCTGTTTTTT
TRBJ2-2 many TRBV6-1 - CASRDLGPPEELFF TGTGCCAGCAGGGATTTAGGGCCACCGGAGGAGCTGTTTTTT
TRBJ1-6 - TRBV20-1 - CSARDLQGDFWISPLHF TGCAGTGCTAGAGATCTTCAGGGAGACTTTTGGATTTCACCCCTCCACTTT
TRBJ2-3 few TRBV20-1 TRBD2 CSANNLGRLAGGSSTDTQYF TGCAGTGCTAATAACCTTGGGAGACTAGCGGGGGGGTCAAGCACAGATACGCAGTATTTT
TRBJ1-3 few TRBV7-2 - CASSQTVVEGGNTIYF TGTGCCAGCAGCCAAACCGTGGTGGAGGGTGGAAACACCATATATTTT
TRBJ2-2 many TRBV5-1 - CASSLQGLLVGELFF TGCGCCAGCAGCTTGCAGGGCCTGCTCGTCGGGGAGCTGTTTTTT
TRBJ1-1 many TRBV6-1 - CASRPYAGVTEAFF TGTGCCAGCAGGCCTTATGCAGGGGTAACTGAAGCTTTCTTT
TRBJ1-5 many TRBV28 - CASSFVSNQPQHF TGTGCCAGCAGTTTCGTTAGCAATCAGCCCCAGCATTTT
TRBJ1-5 many TRBV5-1 - CASSTGTADSNQPQHF TGCGCCAGCAGCACCGGGACGGCAGATAGCAATCAGCCCCAGCATTTT
TRBJ1-1 few TRBV20-1 TRBD1 CSARDQGGREAFF TGCAGTGCTAGAGATCAAGGGGGCCGTGAAGCTTTCTTT
TRBJ2-1 - TRBV18 - CASSPPTGHNEQFF TGTGCCAGCTCACCACCGACTGGGCACAATGAGCAGTTCTTC
TRBJ2-1 many TRBV11-3 TRBD1 CASSQGVGYEQFF TGTGCCAGCAGCCAGGGGGTCGGCTATGAGCAGTTCTTC
TRBJ1-2 many TRBV6-1 - CASRGLTNYGYTF TGTGCCAGCAGGGGACTTACTAACTATGGCTACACCTTC
TRBJ2-3 - TRBV7-2 - CASSLHGDTQYF TGTGCCAGCAGCTTACATGGAGATACGCAGTATTTT
TRBJ2-7 many TRBV27 TRBD1 CASSQPDRVPYEQYF TGTGCCAGCAGCCAACCTGACAGGGTCCCCTACGAGCAGTACTTC
TRBJ1-3 - TRBV3-1 - CASSQSASGNTIYF TGTGCCAGCAGCCAATCGGCCTCTGGAAACACCATATATTTT
TRBJ2-7 many TRBV7-9 - CARHSPRQTYEQYF TGTGCCAGACACTCTCCGAGACAGACGTACGAGCAGTACTTC
TRBJ2-7 many TRBV30 - CAWRVNFLDEQYF TGTGCCTGGAGGGTGAACTTCCTGGACGAGCAGTACTTC
TRBJ1-6 - TRBV5-1 - CASSLEGQHYNSPLHF TGCGCCAGCAGCTTGGAAGGACAGCACTATAATTCACCCCTCCACTTT
TRBJ1-5 - TRBV28 TRBD1 CAGRQGHSNQPQHF TGTGCCGGAAGACAGGGACATAGCAATCAGCCCCAGCATTTT
TRBJ2-1 many TRBV5-1 TRBD2 CASARTWEGSYNEQFF TGCGCCAGCGCGCGGACCTGGGAGGGGTCCTACAATGAGCAGTTCTTC
TRBJ1-4 - TRBV4-1 TRBD1 CASSAHRGRFEKLFF TGCGCCAGCAGCGCCCACAGGGGGCGATTTGAAAAACTGTTTTTT
TRBJ1-1 many TRBV2 - CASSVTGLSEAFF TGTGCCAGCAGTGTAACGGGTCTCAGTGAAGCTTTCTTT
TRBJ1-2 - TRBV5-1 - CASRDPRVGNYGYTF TGCGCCAGCAGAGATCCCCGGGTAGGGAACTATGGCTACACCTTC
TRBJ2-7 many TRBV28 - CASSYPLQPSPYEQYF TGTGCCAGCAGTTACCCCCTTCAGCCGAGCCCCTACGAGCAGTACTTC
TRBJ1-5 - TRBV30 - CAWGPQQPQHF TGTGCCTGGGGACCGCAGCAGCCCCAGCATTTT
TRBJ2-1 - TRBV12-3/TRBV12-4 TRBD2 CASSQVRDYPSSYNEQFF TGTGCCAGCAGCCAGGTCCGGGACTATCCAAGCTCCTACAATGAGCAGTTCTTC
TRBJ2-3 - TRBV6-1 TRBD1 CASRRNLGQGRVTDTQYF TGTGCCAGCAGGCGCAACTTGGGACAGGGCAGGGTAACAGATACGCAGTATTTT
TRBJ2-3 many TRBV27 - CASSFLGADSSTDTQYF TGTGCCAGCAGTTTCCTCGGGGCAGACTCTAGCACAGATACGCAGTATTTT
TRBJ1-2 many TRBV6-6 - CASSYSIPNIKQGNYGYTF TGTGCCAGCAGTTACTCGATCCCCAATATAAAACAGGGAAACTATGGCTACACCTTC
TRBJ2-1 many TRBV28 TRBD2 CASSFPSSGRADEQFF TGTGCCAGCAGTTTCCCCTCGAGCGGGAGGGCCGATGAGCAGTTCTTC
TRBJ1-1 few TRBV2 - CASRGGPSNTEAFF TGTGCCAGCAGGGGGGGCCCGTCGAACACTGAAGCTTTCTTT
TRBJ2-5 - TRBV4-1 - CASEIGGGLETQYF TGCGCCAGCGAGATAGGGGGGGGGTTGGAGACCCAGTACTTC
TRBJ2-1 many TRBV27 - CASSPHDNEQFF TGTGCCAGCAGCCCCCACGACAATGAGCAGTTCTTC
TRBJ2-2 - TRBV20-1 - CSAPFLGELFF TGCAGTGCTCCTTTTTTGGGGGAGCTGTTTTTT
TRBJ1-1 - TRBV15 - CATSRGGFTEAYF TGTGCCACCAGCAGAGGGGGGTTCACTGAAGCTTACTTT
TRBJ1-2 many TRBV27 - CASSQLQGLSNYGYTF TGTGCCAGCAGCCAGCTTCAGGGTTTATCCAACTATGGCTACACCTTC
TRBJ2-3 many TRBV4-1 TRBD1 CASSKYRGSTDTQYF TGCGCCAGCAGCAAATACAGGGGAAGCACAGATACGCAGTATTTT
TRBJ2-5 - TRBV12-3/TRBV12-4 - CASSLAEGKTQYF TGTGCCAGCAGTTTAGCGGAGGGTAAGACCCAGTACTTC
TRBJ2-1 many TRBV2 TRBD2 CASRYSGRYNEQFF TGTGCCAGCAGATATAGCGGGAGATACAATGAGCAGTTCTTC
TRBJ2-1 many TRBV10-1 TRBD2 CASSALAGVTEQFF TGCGCCAGCAGTGCCCTAGCGGGAGTTACTGAGCAGTTCTTC
TRBJ2-3 once TRBV30 TRBD1 CAWSVKYGGQGFLLNTDTQYF TGTGCCTGGAGTGTTAAATATGGGGGACAGGGTTTCCTCCTAAACACAGATACGCAGTATTTT